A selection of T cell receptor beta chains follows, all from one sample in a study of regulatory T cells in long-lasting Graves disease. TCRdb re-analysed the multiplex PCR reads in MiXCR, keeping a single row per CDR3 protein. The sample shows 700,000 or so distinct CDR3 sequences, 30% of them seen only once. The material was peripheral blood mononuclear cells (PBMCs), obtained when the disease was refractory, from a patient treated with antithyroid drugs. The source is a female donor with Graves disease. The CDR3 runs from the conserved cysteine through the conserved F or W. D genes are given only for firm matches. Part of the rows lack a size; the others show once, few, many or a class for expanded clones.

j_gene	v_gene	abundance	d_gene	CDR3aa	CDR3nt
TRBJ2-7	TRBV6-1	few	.	CASSTLLGRAYEQYF	TGTGCCAGCAGTACGCTCCTGGGGCGAGCCTACGAGCAGTACTTC
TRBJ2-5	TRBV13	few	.	CASSSRGGPQETQYF	TGTGCCAGCAGCTCCCGGGGTGGGCCTCAAGAGACCCAGTACTTC
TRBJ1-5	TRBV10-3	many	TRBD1	CAISESKGQVQPQHF	TGTGCCATCAGTGAGTCGAAGGGACAGGTACAGCCCCAGCATTTT
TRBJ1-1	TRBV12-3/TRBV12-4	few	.	CASKLEGWELAFF	TGTGCCAGCAAACTAGAGGGGTGGGAGTTGGCTTTCTTT
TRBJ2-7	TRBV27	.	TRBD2	CASSLIASGRRYEQYF	TGTGCCAGCAGTTTGATAGCTAGCGGGAGGAGGTACGAGCAGTACTTC
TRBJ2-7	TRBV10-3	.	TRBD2	CAAGTSGSAYEQYF	TGTGCCGCGGGGACTAGCGGGAGTGCCTACGAGCAGTACTTC
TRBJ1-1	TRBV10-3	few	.	CAISESSRVSTEAFF	TGTGCCATCAGTGAGTCAAGCAGGGTGTCCACTGAAGCTTTCTTT
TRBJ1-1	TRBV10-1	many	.	CASSESKIGITEAFF	TGCGCCAGCAGTGAGTCTAAAATTGGGATAACTGAAGCTTTCTTT
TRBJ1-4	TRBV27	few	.	CALKVQHYGHTTNEKLFF	TGTGCCCTAAAAGTGCAGCACTATGGACACACAACTAATGAAAAACTGTTTTTT
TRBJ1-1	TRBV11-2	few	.	CASTFSRVVNTEAFF	TGTGCCAGCACCTTCTCGAGGGTAGTGAACACTGAAGCTTTCTTT
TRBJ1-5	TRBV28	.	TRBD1	CASSLVTGVRQPQHF	TGTGCCAGCAGTCTCGTAACAGGGGTTCGGCAGCCCCAGCATTTT
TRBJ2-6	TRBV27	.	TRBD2	CASSLGGGRSSGANVLTF	TGTGCCAGCAGTTTAGGGGGGGGACGAAGCTCTGGGGCCAACGTCCTGACTTTC
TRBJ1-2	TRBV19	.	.	CAAERLGPTYGYTF	TGTGCCGCCGAACGGCTGGGGCCGACCTATGGCTACACCTTC
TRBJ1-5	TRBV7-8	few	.	CASSLGLFGQGAVSNQPLHF	.
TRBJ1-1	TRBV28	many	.	CASSLTPRTALKAFF	TGTGCCAGCAGTTTAACTCCGCGGACAGCCCTTAAAGCTTTCTTT
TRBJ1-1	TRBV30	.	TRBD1	CAWSAGTGQGDEAFF	TGTGCCTGGAGCGCGGGAACGGGACAGGGGGATGAAGCTTTCTTT
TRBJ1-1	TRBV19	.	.	CASSSITLDRDFDTEAFF	TGTGCCAGTAGTTCGATTACTTTGGACAGAGACTTCGACACTGAAGCTTTCTTT
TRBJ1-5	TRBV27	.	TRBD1	CASSLGGQGGNQPQHF	TGTGCCAGCAGTTTAGGGGGACAGGGGGGCAATCAGCCCCAGCATTTT
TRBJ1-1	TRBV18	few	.	CASSPDYEAFF	TGTGCCAGCTCGCCGGACTATGAAGCTTTCTTT
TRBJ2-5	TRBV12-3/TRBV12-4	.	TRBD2	CASSPGSGGFRETQYF	TGTGCCAGCAGCCCCGGTAGCGGGGGTTTTCGGGAGACCCAGTACTTC